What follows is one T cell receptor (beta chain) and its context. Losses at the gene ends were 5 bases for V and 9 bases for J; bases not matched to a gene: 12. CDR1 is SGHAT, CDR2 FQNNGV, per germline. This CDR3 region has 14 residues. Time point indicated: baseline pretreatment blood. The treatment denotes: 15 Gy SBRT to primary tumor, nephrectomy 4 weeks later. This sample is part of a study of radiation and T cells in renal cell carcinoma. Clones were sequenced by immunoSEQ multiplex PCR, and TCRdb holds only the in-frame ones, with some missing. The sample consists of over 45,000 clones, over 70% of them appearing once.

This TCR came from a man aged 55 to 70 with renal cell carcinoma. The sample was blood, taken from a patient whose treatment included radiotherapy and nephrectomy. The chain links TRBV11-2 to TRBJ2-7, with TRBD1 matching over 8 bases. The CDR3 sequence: CASSPNGDRGRQYV. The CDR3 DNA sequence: TGTGCCAGCAGCCCTAACGGAGACAGGGGAAGGCAGTACGTC.